The T cell receptor beta chain under discussion was sequenced for a study of shared clonotypes between healthy human individuals. This clone appeared a single time. The target antigen is unknown. Overall study findings and caveats: Unshared clonotypes carried lower generation probabilities than those common to all four donors. Tissues were not sampled, only blood, and their repertoires likely differ. For naive CD4 cells, approximately 4.8% of clonotypes were shared across a handful of donors. Having only a few donors restricted how much genetic and exposure-history diversity was captured.

TCRdb's copy holds only in-frame clones and misses some; the assay was immunoSEQ multiplex PCR. Here the sample spans 2 million to 2.5 million clones, 95% being singletons. This TCR was sampled from a man between 18 and 29 years old in good health. The sequencing input was naive CD4+ T cells sorted from blood. As for subset: CD45RA+ positively selected.

CDR3 in amino acids: CASRRNRDRIYEQYF. CDR3 sequence (DNA): TGTGCCAGCAGGCGCAACCGGGACAGGATATACGAGCAGTACTTC. The chain couples TRBV6-6 to TRBJ2-7; 8 nucleotides align to TRBD1. The ends lost 6 bases at V and 4 bases at J; junction bases unmatched: 11. The germline V gene has CDR1 MNHNY and CDR2 SVGAGI (reference sequence). CDR3 length equals 15 residues.